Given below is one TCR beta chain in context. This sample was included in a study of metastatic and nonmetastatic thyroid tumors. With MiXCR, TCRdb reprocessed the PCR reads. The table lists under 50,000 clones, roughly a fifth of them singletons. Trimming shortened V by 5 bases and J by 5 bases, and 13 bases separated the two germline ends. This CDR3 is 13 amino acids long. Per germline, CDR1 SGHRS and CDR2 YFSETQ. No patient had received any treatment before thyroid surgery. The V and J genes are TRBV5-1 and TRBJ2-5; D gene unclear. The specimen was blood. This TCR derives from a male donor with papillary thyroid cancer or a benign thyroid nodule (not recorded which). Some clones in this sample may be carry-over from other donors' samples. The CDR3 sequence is CASSKTWYETQYF. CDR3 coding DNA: TGCGCCAGCAGTAAGACATGGTACGAGACCCAGTACTTC.